The 10 T cell receptor beta chains given below trace back to one sample, sequenced in a study of cytomegalovirus exposure and HLA in healthy donors. 60 Vbeta and 13 Jbeta primers were used in PCR. The assay was immunoSEQ multiplex PCR, and TCRdb's table has in-frame clones only and misses some. The profile shows 90,000 to 120,000 clones, about 80% of them singletons. The sample taken for sequencing was PBMCs. The receptor source for this set is a man aged 25-45 years in good health and CMV-seropositive.

This clone has only a few counts. J is TRBJ1-3 and V is TRBV6-1; possibly TRBD1 for D (6 bases). V shed 5 bases and J shed 1 base, with 12 bases lying between them. The V gene's germline CDR1 is MNHNS and CDR2 SASEGT. The CDR3 runs 15 residues. CDR3 amino acids: CASSSETGSGNTIYF. The CDR3 bases are TGTGCCAGCAGTTCAGAAACAGGGTCTGGAAACACCATATATTTT.

V and J are TRBV30 and TRBJ1-2; no clear D. The CDR3 is made up of 11 amino acids. Trimming removed 0 bases from V and 7 bases from J, with 6 bases in between. Looked up from germline, CDR1 is GTSNPN and CDR2 is SVGIG (reference sequence). The CDR3 protein is CAWSVSSGYTF. DNA for the CDR3: TGTGCCTGGAGTGTCTCCTCTGGCTACACCTTC.

The chain employs TRBV18 and TRBJ2-4, with TRBD1 as a possible D gene (5 bases). The CDR3 loop spans 13 amino acids. Trimming took off 3 bases at V and 7 bases at J, with 10 bases between the two ends. Looked up from germline, CDR1 is KGHSH and CDR2 is LQKENI. In nucleotides, the CDR3 is TGTGCCAGCTCACCCCCGACAGTGAACATTCAGTACTTC. Its translation is CASSPPTVNIQYF.

This clone was picked up one time. V is TRBV7-9 and J is TRBJ1-4, with D uncertain. Trimming stripped 5 bases from V and 0 bases from J, with 10 bases between. In germline, CDR1 is SEHNR, CDR2 FQNEAQ (reference sequence). This CDR3 contains 15 residues. CDR3 sequence: CASSARGTTNEKLFF. CDR3 DNA: TGTGCCAGCAGCGCACGCGGTACAACTAATGAAAAACTGTTTTTT.

The rearrangement uses TRBV5-4 and TRBJ2-7; 7 positions match TRBD1. Unmatched junction bases numbered 6, after V lost 3 bases and J lost 6 bases. The CDR3 is made up of 13 amino acids. The germline V gene encodes CDR1 SGHNT and CDR2 YYREEE (reference sequence). This CDR3 reads CASSSDRVGEQYF. The DNA for the CDR3 is TGTGCCAGCAGCTCCGACAGGGTGGGCGAGCAGTACTTC.

About this clone itself: Other DNA sequences within the sample encode an identical CDR3. The chain links TRBV5-1 to TRBJ2-5; D uncertain. The germline V and J ends were trimmed by 2 bases and 3 bases, with 5 bases remaining between them. The CDR3 consists of 12 residues. CDR1 is SGHRS and CDR2 is YFSETQ in the germline V gene. CDR3 in amino acids: CASSLQEETQYF. The CDR3 DNA reads as TGCGCCAGCAGCTTACAAGAAGAGACCCAGTACTTC.

This clone has just one count. The rearrangement links TRBV6-5 to TRBJ1-2, with TRBD1 identical over 9 bases. Trimming took 7 bases from V and 4 from J; bases not matched to a gene: 7. Germline CDR1 is MNHEY and CDR2 is SVGAGI. The CDR3 extends over 14 amino acids. The CDR3 coding sequence is TGTGCCAGCACCGCGGACAGGGGATCCTATGGCTACACCTTC. Translated: CASTADRGSYGYTF.

This clone was detected only a few times. At one of its ends the junction is not consistent with the germline gene, which may arise from a read error. The J gene is TRBJ1-1, the V gene TRBV7-9; a weak D match, TRBD1 (5 bases). CDR1 is SEHNR, CDR2 FQNEAQ, per germline (reference sequence). The CDR3 has 13 residues. The CDR3 spells CSSSPGMNTEAFF. The CDR3, as DNA: TGTTCCAGCAGCCCAGGGATGAACACTGAAGCTTTCTTT.

This clone was recorded a few times. The V and J genes are TRBV5-1 and TRBJ2-2; the match to TRBD2 covers 7 bases. This CDR3 contains 17 residues. Per the germline V gene, CDR1 is SGHRS and CDR2 is YFSETQ. Trimming at V came to 2 bases and at J to 0 bases, leaving 7 bases not matched to a gene. The CDR3 bases are TGCGCCAGCAGCTTCCCGACTAGCCCCACGAACACCGGGGAGCTGTTTTTT. Encoded protein: CASSFPTSPTNTGELFF.

J is TRBJ1-2 and V is TRBV18; D possibly corresponds to TRBD1 (6 bases). Germline V gene lookup returns CDR1 KGHSH and CDR2 LQKENI. V was shortened by 5 bases and J by 4 bases, with 14 bases between the two germline ends. CDR3 length: 14 residues. The CDR3 is CASSDGQTSYGYTF. The DNA for the CDR3 is TGTGCCAGCTCAGACGGACAGACAAGCTATGGCTACACCTTC.